A single sample gave rise to the 8 T cell receptor beta chains below, sequenced in a study of blood T cell repertoires in COVID-19. TCRdb keeps only in-frame clones here, not all; method: immunoSEQ multiplex PCR. The data hold 100,000 to 150,000 clones, with roughly 86% observed a single time. The sequencing input was peripheral blood. These receptors all stem from a human donor in a cohort sampled during active COVID-19.

The chain links TRBV5-4 to TRBJ1-1; D may be TRBD1 (6 bases). The CDR3 extends over 15 amino acids. Germline lookup yields CDR1 SGHNT and CDR2 YYREEE (reference sequence). The V and J ends lost 4 bases and 5 bases respectively, with 18 bases between them. The CDR3 bases are TGTGCCAGCAGCGCCGACAGGATGGGTAGGACTGAAGCTTTCTTT. Translating gives CASSADRMGRTEAFF. Using reference TRBV5-4 and TRBJ1-1 for the parts outside the CDR3, the full variable domain is ETGVTQSPTHLIKTRGQQVTLRCSSQSGHNTVSWYQQALGQGPQFIFQYYREEENGRGNFPPRFSGLQFPNYSSELNVNALELDDSALYLCASSADRMGRTEAFFGQGTRLTVV.

This rearrangement joins TRBV30 to TRBJ1-4; D is perhaps TRBD1 (5 bases). There are 14 residues in the CDR3. V lost 0 bases and J 5 bases, leaving 10 bases between the germline ends. Germline loops: CDR1 GTSNPN, CDR2 SVGIG (reference sequence). The CDR3, as DNA: TGTGCCTGGAGTGTGGTCAGGGCAAATGAAAAACTGTTTTTT. It translates to CAWSVVRANEKLFF. Drawing the rest from reference TRBV30 and TRBJ1-4, the complete variable domain is SQTIHQWPATLVQPVGSPLSLECTVEGTSNPNLYWYRQAAGRGLQLLFYSVGIGQISSEVPQNLSASRPQDRQFILSSKKLLLSDSGFYLCAWSVVRANEKLFFGSGTQLSVL.

The CDR3 loop is CASSLARATNEKLFF. As DNA, the CDR3 is TGTGCCAGCAGCTTAGCGCGGGCAACTAATGAAAAACTGTTTTTT. This rearrangement joins TRBV7-2 to TRBJ1-4; D is ambiguous. Germline V gives CDR1 SGHTA, CDR2 FQGNSA. The ends were cut back, 0 bases at V and 0 bases at J, with 5 bases in the middle. The CDR3 loop spans 15 amino acids.

CDR3 residues: CAISEEVGTDTQYF. The CDR3, as DNA: TGTGCCATCAGTGAGGAGGTTGGCACAGATACGCAGTATTTT. The rearrangement joins TRBV10-3 to TRBJ2-3; D uncertain. Germline CDR1 ENHRY, CDR2 SYGVKD. The CDR3 extends over 14 amino acids. Trimming left V 2 bases short and J 1 base short, with 7 bases between.

The genes are TRBV7-2 and TRBJ2-7, with 8 nucleotides matching TRBD2. With V trimmed by 4 bases and J by 4 bases, 9 bases remained unmatched. CDR1 is SGHTA, CDR2 FQGNSA, per germline. This CDR3 contains 15 residues. The CDR3 sequence: CASSSLFGTSYEQYF. For the CDR3, the DNA is TGTGCCAGCAGCTCCCTCTTCGGGACTAGTTACGAGCAGTACTTC.

The chain links TRBV2 to TRBJ2-6; D is unclear. Trimming pared 3 bases from V and 2 bases from J, leaving 8 bases between. This CDR3 is 15 amino acids long. Germline V CDR1 and CDR2: SNHLY, FYNNEI. CDR3 amino acids: CASSDDDTGANVLTF. CDR3 bases: TGTGCCAGCAGTGATGACGACACTGGGGCCAACGTCCTGACTTTC.

This clone was detected once. The chain links TRBV10-1 to TRBJ2-3; D might be TRBD1 (5 bases). V was clipped by 0 bases and J by 0 bases, with 16 bases between them. CDR3 length: 18 amino acids. Germline V gene data show CDR1 as WNHNN and CDR2 as SYGVQD (reference sequence). CDR3 loop: CASSESTQGRTSTDTQYF. CDR3 coding DNA: TGCGCCAGCAGTGAGTCGACTCAGGGCAGAACTAGCACAGATACGCAGTATTTT.

V and J are TRBV6-4 and TRBJ2-1, with 10 bases identical to TRBD2. V trimming: 5 bases; J trimming: 7 bases; junction bases outside the gene matches: 8. Looked up from germline, CDR1 is MRHNA and CDR2 is SNTAGT. This CDR3 region has 15 residues. The CDR3 nucleotides read TGTGCCAGCAGTCCTAGCGGGAGTGGGTTTAATGAGCAGTTCTTC. Protein sequence: CASSPSGSGFNEQFF.